Following are 16 T cell receptor beta chains from one sample sequenced in a study of Ad26.COV2.S vaccination and SARS-CoV-2 variants. Using immunoSEQ multiplex PCR, the repertoire was profiled, and TCRdb retains in-frame clones only, with some absent. The sample consists of around 370,000 clones, about 85% of them appearing once. Treatment given: around 19 received Ad26.COV2.S at low or high dose, single or two shots; a few received placebo; per-sample allocation not given. At day 63 after the first vaccine or placebo injection, samples were drawn. The sequencing used peripheral blood, collected in a trial of Ad26.COV2.S vaccine versus placebo. Receptor source: a person aged 18-65 years who received the Ad26.COV2.S COVID-19 vaccine or a placebo.

This chain connects TRBV29-1 to TRBJ1-1, with TRBD1 matching 7 bases. The CDR3 sequence is 12 residues long. V lost 8 bases and J lost 8; bases outside the gene matches: 11. From germline, CDR1 is SQVTM and CDR2 ANQGSEA. The CDR3 nucleotides are TGCAGCTCAAGACCGACAGGGCTAGAAGCTTTCTTT. It specifies CSSRPTGLEAFF.

The V and J genes are TRBV7-9 and TRBJ2-1, with 11 bases identical to TRBD2. There are 16 residues in the CDR3. J was trimmed by 8 bases and V by 1 base; bases with no gene match: 7. Germline V lookup: CDR1 SEHNR, CDR2 FQNEAQ (reference sequence). CDR3 loop: CASSLGLAGLTHEQFF. In DNA form, the CDR3 reads TGTGCCAGCAGCTTAGGACTAGCGGGGCTTACCCATGAGCAGTTCTTC.

The table lists this clone with a count of one. V gene TRBV28 combines with J gene TRBJ2-7; the D gene could be TRBD1 or TRBD2 (6 bases each). The V end was cut by 10 bases, the J end by 3 bases, with 19 bases between. Germline V gives CDR1 MDHEN, CDR2 SYDVKM. This CDR3 comprises 14 residues. CDR3 nucleotides: TGTGCCACCCATGGGGGGCCGGAGAACTACGAGCAGTACTTC. This encodes CATHGGPENYEQYF.

The rearrangement links TRBV30 to TRBJ1-2; 8 bases match TRBD1. V lost 5 bases to trimming and J lost 5 bases; unmatched junction nucleotides: 4. The CDR3 has 12 amino acids. The germline gives CDR1 GTSNPN, CDR2 SVGIG (reference sequence). The CDR3, as DNA: TGTGCCTGGGCCCGGACAGGGTATGGCTACACCTTC. This encodes CAWARTGYGYTF.

Points on this clone: Possible read error: a much larger clone is one base away. The V and J genes are TRBV20-1 and TRBJ2-3; D not certain. In germline, CDR1 is DFQATT, CDR2 SNEGSKA (reference sequence). This CDR3 has 13 residues. CDR3 DNA: TGCAGTGCTAGTTCTGGATACACAGATATGCAGTATTTT. Encoded protein: CSASSGYTDMQYF.

The chain carries TRBV5-6 and TRBJ1-6; maybe TRBD1 (5 bases). Trimming cost V 0 bases and J 10 bases, with 20 bases left between them. The V gene's germline CDR1 is SGHDT and CDR2 YYEEEE. The CDR3 spans 17 residues. This CDR3 is CASSLEGAGQLGSPLHF. Written as DNA, the CDR3 is TGTGCCAGCAGCTTGGAAGGGGCAGGGCAGTTGGGATCACCCCTCCACTTT.

V and J are TRBV4-1 and TRBJ1-1; D perhaps matches TRBD1 (5 bases). Per the germline V gene, CDR1 is MGHRA and CDR2 is YSYEKL. V lost 3 bases and J lost 0, with 11 bases in between. The CDR3 extends over 15 amino acids. CDR3 sequence reads: CASSQRGGMNTEAFF. The DNA of the CDR3 is TGCGCCAGCAGCCAGCGGGGCGGCATGAACACTGAAGCTTTCTTT.

The DNA for the CDR3 is TGTGCCAGCAGTGGGAGGGACAGGAACCCCTTTAGCAATCAGCCCCAGCATTTT. This gives the protein CASSGRDRNPFSNQPQHF. V is TRBV6-1 and J is TRBJ1-5; TRBD1 matches at 8 bases. This CDR3 is built from 18 residues. J gave up 0 bases and V 4 bases, and 11 bases lay outside the gene matches. Germline CDR1 reads MNHNS; CDR2 reads SASEGT.

This clone was counted a few times. The CDR3 sequence is CASSLVIIPGRYEQYF. DNA of the CDR3: TGTGCCAGCAGCTTAGTCATCATCCCGGGTCGCTACGAGCAGTACTTC. The chain employs TRBV7-8 and TRBJ2-7; D ambiguous. The CDR3 loop spans 16 amino acids. V dropped 1 base and J dropped 3 bases, with 16 bases sitting between them. CDR1 is SGHVS, CDR2 FQNEAQ, per germline.

The chain couples TRBV5-6 to TRBJ2-5; D is possibly TRBD1 or TRBD2 (5 bases each). The V gene's germline CDR1 is SGHDT and CDR2 YYEEEE. This CDR3 is 15 amino acids long. Deletions cut 0 bases from V and 5 bases from J, with 14 bases between. In nucleotides, the CDR3 is TGTGCCAGCAGCTTGGGGCCGGGGCATGGGGAGACCCAGTACTTC. It translates to CASSLGPGHGETQYF.

This chain links TRBV7-8 with TRBJ2-3; D uncertain. Deletions cut 5 bases from V and 3 bases from J, with 3 bases between. CDR3 length: 11 amino acids. Germline V lookup: CDR1 SGHVS, CDR2 FQNEAQ. CDR3 nucleotides: TGTGCCAGCAGCAAAACAGATACGCAGTATTTT. Translation: CASSKTDTQYF.

The V call is TRBV3-1 (or the pseudogene TRBV3-2), the J call TRBJ2-1; tentatively, D is TRBD1 (5 bases). V shed 5 bases and J shed 4 bases, with 9 bases lying between them. The CDR3 length is 13 residues. Germline CDR1 is LGHDT and CDR2 is YNNKEL (reference sequence). CDR3 region: CASSSYRYNEQFF. In DNA form, the CDR3 reads TGTGCCAGCAGCTCCTACAGGTACAATGAGCAGTTCTTC.

The chain joins TRBV5-4 to TRBJ2-1, with 9 bases that match TRBD2. The CDR3 runs 16 residues. Germline CDR1 and CDR2: SGHNT and YYREEE (reference sequence). V was pared by 0 bases and J by 4 bases, with 5 bases of the junction left unmatched. The CDR3 DNA follows: TGTGCCAGCAGCTTGGCCTTAGCGGGAGCGTACAATGAGCAGTTCTTC. Residues: CASSLALAGAYNEQFF.

The V gene is TRBV10-1, the J gene TRBJ2-3; 8 bases match TRBD2. V shed 0 bases and J 1 base; nucleotides not matched to a gene: 6. There are 17 residues in the CDR3. In germline, CDR1 is WNHNN, CDR2 SYGVQD (reference sequence). The CDR3 DNA sequence: TGCGCCAGCAGTGAGTCGTTAGCGGGGCCTGGCACAGATACGCAGTATTTT. Translated: CASSESLAGPGTDTQYF.

This chain joins TRBV6-6 and TRBJ2-1; D unresolved. V was cut by 11 bases and J by 0 bases, with 8 bases left in between. CDR3 length equals 12 residues. Germline CDR1 reads MNHNY; CDR2 reads SVGAGI (reference sequence). The CDR3 region has the DNA TGTGCCGGTTCTAGCTCCTACAATGAGCAGTTCTTC. This sequence encodes CAGSSSYNEQFF.

The chain couples TRBV3-1 (or the pseudogene TRBV3-2) to TRBJ2-7; the match to TRBD1 covers 9 bases. The germline gives CDR1 LGHDT, CDR2 YNNKEL (reference sequence). This CDR3 region has 13 residues. Germline trimming cut 6 bases from V and 4 bases from J; bases unmatched to any gene: 4. The DNA for the CDR3 is TGTGCCAGCAGTCTGACAGGGGGTTACGAGCAGTACTTC. This encodes CASSLTGGYEQYF.